This TCR beta chain appears in the sequencing data of a study of identical twins. Whole-study results and caveats: The models systematically underestimated how much out-of-frame TCR alpha was shared in monozygotic twins.

The donor group consisted entirely of healthy Caucasians. Template switching added a universal primer site; cDNA carried unique molecular identifiers. MiXCR, run by TCRdb on the 5' RACE reads, gives a single entry per CDR3 protein. The profile shows approximately 350,000 distinct CDR3 sequences, about 12% of them singletons. Points on this clonotype: Its target is unknown.

Germline assignment: CDR1 MNHEY and CDR2 SVGEGT. The CDR3 consists of 20 residues. The ends were cut back, 5 bases at V and 0 bases at J, with 23 bases in the middle. The same data also contributed to another study, on yellow fever vaccine responses in identical twins. Turning to that study: Convergence reportedly seemed to mark part of the twins' vaccine T cell response, with personalization marking the rest.

Sequenced material: CD8+ T cells sorted from blood. This TCR derives from a woman in her late teens or twenties in good health. This chain connects TRBV6-2 or TRBV6-3 to TRBJ2-6; D unresolved. DNA of the CDR3: TGTGCCAGCAGTCTCGCGGTGCCGGGTTCCTATTCCTCTGGGGCCAACGTCCTGACTTTC. Residues: CASSLAVPGSYSSGANVLTF.